This entry features one T cell receptor beta chain sequence. Per germline, CDR1 MNHEY and CDR2 SVGEGT. This CDR3 has 17 residues. J was trimmed by 3 bases and V by 5 bases; bases with no gene match: 10. These data are taken from a study of blood T cell repertoires in COVID-19. Turning to the study itself: Acute and convalescent COVID-19 samples came from the United States, Italy and Spain. In each case, the material was cDNA or gDNA derived from T cells, B-cell-depleted T cells, or PBMCs.

In the source study's methods: For nucleated cells, counts were estimated from reference gene primer amplification. The data were produced by immunoSEQ multiplex PCR, yet TCRdb's version contains in-frame clones alone and is incomplete. V, J and clone size are those of that table, while D and trimming were read from the DNA. Of around 140,000 clones in the sample, 70% to 85% were seen once. The specimen sequenced was peripheral blood. The chain uses TRBV6-2 or TRBV6-3 and TRBJ2-1, with TRBD2 identical over 10 bases. This TCR came from an elderly woman with acute or convalescent COVID-19. CDR3 DNA: TGTGCCAGCAGTAAGCGACGGACTAGCGGAAGCTACAATGAGCAGTTCTTC. Protein product: CASSKRRTSGSYNEQFF.